A single sample is the source of the 30 T cell receptor beta chains below, sequenced in a study of regulatory T cells in long-lasting Graves disease. In building TCR beta libraries, iRepertoire HTBI primers were used together with Arm-PCR of CDR3 regions. TCRdb independently ran MiXCR on the multiplex PCR reads; one entry per CDR3 protein. The repertoire holds around 460,000 distinct CDR3 sequences, with roughly 21% as singletons. Time point reported: persistent/refractory GD, antithyroid drugs over 5 years with positive TRAb. PBMCs were the source of the RNA used for TCR sequencing. Sample: peripheral blood mononuclear cells (PBMCs), taken when the disease was refractory, from a patient treated with antithyroid drugs. These receptors all stem from a female donor with Graves disease.

A few counts support this clonotype. This sequence joins TRBV11-1 and TRBJ1-1; no reliable D call. With 4 bases removed from V and 10 bases from J, the gap between germline ends came to 16 bases. This CDR3 region has 13 residues. Germline V gene data show CDR1 as SGHAT and CDR2 as FQDESV (reference sequence). The CDR3 protein is CASSSPRGRGAFF. The DNA of the CDR3 is TGTGCCAGCAGCTCACCCCGGGGAAGAGGAGCTTTCTTT.

This clonotype was seen a few times. The chain employs TRBV6-1 and TRBJ1-1; D uncertain. The CDR3 contains 14 residues. Trimming pared 6 bases from V and 12 bases from J, leaving 23 bases between. Germline CDR1 MNHNS, CDR2 SASEGT. The CDR3 DNA reads TGTGCCAGCAGCGAGGTGTCACCTCCCTCGGGTCCTTTCTTT. This translates into CASSEVSPPSGPFF.

On this clonotype itself: A much larger clone lies one base from this, so it may be a read error. The V gene is TRBV28, the J gene TRBJ1-3; 9 bases line up with TRBD1. The V segment lost 5 bases and the J segment 8 bases; nucleotides outside the gene matches: 10. The CDR3 length is 15 residues. CDR1 is MDHEN and CDR2 is SYDVKM in the germline V gene. The CDR3 coding sequence is TGTGCCAGCAGTCCCTCAGGACAGGGGCTCGACACCATATATTTT. Translated, it gives CASSPSGQGLDTIYF. The full variable domain, with the rest looked up from reference TRBV28 and TRBJ1-3, is DVKVTQSSRYLVKRTGEKVFLECVQDMDHENMFWYRQDPGLGLRLIYFSYDVKMKEKGDIPEGYSVSREKKERFSLILESASTNQTSMYLCASSPSGQGLDTIYFGEGSWLTVV.

The V gene is TRBV7-9, the J gene TRBJ2-7, with 7 bases identical to TRBD1. The V gene's germline CDR1 is SEHNR and CDR2 FQNEAQ (reference sequence). The CDR3 has 15 residues. The junction had 8 bases not matched to a gene; V was cut back by 5 bases and J by 1 base. CDR3 loop: CASSPQGDRSYEQYF. The CDR3 DNA sequence: TGTGCCAGCAGCCCCCAGGGGGACCGGTCCTACGAGCAGTACTTC.

This sequence joins TRBV5-1 and TRBJ1-1; TRBD1 aligns across 8 bases. Germline trimming cut 4 bases from V and 2 bases from J; bases unmatched to any gene: 7. Germline values: CDR1 SGHRS, CDR2 YFSETQ. CDR3 length: 15 amino acids. CDR3 residues: CASSGGDRKNTEAFF. The CDR3 coding sequence is TGCGCCAGCAGCGGGGGGGACAGGAAAAACACTGAAGCTTTCTTT. The full variable domain, completed using reference TRBV5-1 and TRBJ1-1, is KAGVTQTPRYLIKTRGQQVTLSCSPISGHRSVSWYQQTPGQGLQFLFEYFSETQRNKGNFPGRFSGRQFSNSRSEMNVSTLELGDSALYLCASSGGDRKNTEAFFGQGTRLTVV.

This clonotype was found many times. V usage is TRBV7-2 and J usage is TRBJ2-7; either TRBD1 or TRBD2 may supply D (6 bases each). The CDR3 consists of 15 residues. The germline V gene encodes CDR1 SGHTA and CDR2 FQGNSA. Trimming pared 5 bases from V and 2 bases from J, leaving 16 bases between. The CDR3 is CASSPRRDTPYEQYF. For the CDR3, the DNA is TGTGCCAGCAGCCCAAGGCGGGACACTCCCTACGAGCAGTACTTC.

This clonotype turned up a few times. The chain couples TRBV7-3 to TRBJ1-2; D call uncertain. V lost 0 bases and J 3 bases, leaving 14 bases between the germline ends. The CDR3 consists of 16 residues. Germline CDR1 is SGHTA and CDR2 is FQGTGA. The CDR3 DNA follows: TGTGCCAGCAGCTTAACGGCGACTGCGGGATACTATGGCTACACCTTC. Amino acids: CASSLTATAGYYGYTF.

J is TRBJ2-1 and V is TRBV7-3; D is perhaps TRBD2 (5 bases). This CDR3 comprises 15 residues. Trimming cost V 7 bases and J 0 bases, with 13 bases left between them. Germline assignment: CDR1 SGHTA and CDR2 FQGTGA. CDR3 bases: TGTGCCAGCACCCCTAGCCCGAGCTCCTACAATGAGCAGTTCTTC. This translates into CASTPSPSSYNEQFF. The full variable domain, in which reference TRBV7-3 and TRBJ2-1 provide the parts outside the CDR3, is GAGVSQTPSNKVTEKGKYVELRCDPISGHTALYWYRQSLGQGPEFLIYFQGTGAADDSGLPNDRFFAVRPEGSVSTLKIQRTERGDSAVYLCASTPSPSSYNEQFFGPGTRLTVL.

This clonotype turned up a few times. The chain links TRBV9 to TRBJ1-6; no definite D call. V dropped 3 bases and J dropped 12 bases, with 13 bases sitting between them. The length of the CDR3 is 13 residues. The germline CDR1 and CDR2 sequences are SGDLS and YYNGEE. The CDR3 sequence is CASSADTAGPLHF. The CDR3 DNA reads as TGTGCCAGCAGCGCCGACACGGCCGGACCCCTCCACTTT.

About this clonotype itself: The CDR3 carries no conserved terminal phenylalanine or tryptophan, so it likely arises from a read error. The chain has TRBV6-1 and TRBJ1-1; D is undetermined. CDR1 and CDR2 from the germline V gene are MNHNS and SASEGT. V was trimmed by 11 bases and J by 4 bases, leaving 8 bases between them. This CDR3 has 10 residues. CDR3 sequence (DNA): TGTGCCTCGGGGTTCACTGAAGCTTTCCTT. It specifies CASGFTEAFL.

A remark on this clonotype: At one boundary the junction diverges from the germline segment, which might be a read error. J is TRBJ1-1 and V is TRBV19; TRBD1 might be the D (6 bases). The germline V gene has CDR1 LNHDA and CDR2 SQIVND (reference sequence). The CDR3 contains 12 residues. CDR3 in DNA: TGTGCCAGTGGTATGGAGGGGGCTGAAGCTTTCTTT. It codes for CASGMEGAEAFF.

This clonotype has more than one count but fewer than ten. J is TRBJ2-2 and V is TRBV11-3; 8 bases match TRBD1. The CDR3 extends over 14 amino acids. V lost 8 bases, J lost 6 bases, and 8 bases stayed unmatched. Germline-derived CDR1 and CDR2 are SGHNT and YENEEA. CDR3 DNA sequence: TGTGCCAGCTGGGACAGGTCCCACCCCGGGGAGCTGTTTTTT. Amino acid sequence: CASWDRSHPGELFF. Looking up the rest from reference TRBV11-3 and TRBJ2-2 gives the full variable domain: EAGVVQSPRYKIIEKKQPVAFWCNPISGHNTLYWYLQNLGQGPELLIRYENEEAVDDSQLPKDRFSAERLKGVDSTLKIQPAELGDSAVYLCASWDRSHPGELFFGEGSRLTVL.

This clonotype was seen a few times. The chain uses TRBV6-5 and TRBJ1-6; D uncertain. CDR1 MNHEY and CDR2 SVGAGI come from the germline V gene. The V end lost 1 base, the J end lost 4 bases, and 5 bases lay between the germline ends. The CDR3 has 14 residues. CDR3 amino acids: CASSYWRYNSPLHF. The CDR3 DNA reads TGTGCCAGCAGTTACTGGAGATATAATTCACCCCTCCACTTT.

The table lists this clonotype with a few counts. The chain employs TRBV28 and TRBJ2-2, with D unresolved. Germline loops: CDR1 MDHEN, CDR2 SYDVKM. The CDR3 runs to 12 residues. The V end was cut by 3 bases, the J end by 9 bases, with 8 bases between. The CDR3: CASSFLHRELFF. CDR3 nucleotides: TGTGCCAGCAGTTTCCTACACCGGGAGCTGTTTTTT.

The chain recombines TRBV6-2 or TRBV6-3 with TRBJ1-6; 8 bases map to TRBD1. Trimming at V came to 6 bases and at J to 0 bases, leaving 10 bases not matched to a gene. This CDR3 contains 18 residues. CDR1 and CDR2 (germline): MNHEY, SVGEGT. CDR3 sequence: CASRSAATGGSYNSPLHF. CDR3 DNA: TGTGCCAGCAGGTCCGCCGCAACAGGGGGCTCCTATAATTCACCCCTCCACTTT.

This clonotype was counted at least ten times. This chain links TRBV12-5 with TRBJ2-7; 7 bases agree with TRBD1. Germline V lookup: CDR1 LGHNT, CDR2 FRNRAP. J lost 1 base, V lost 0 bases, and 6 bases had no gene match. The CDR3 covers 16 residues. The CDR3 nucleotides read TGTGCTAGTGGTTTGGTAACGGGCAGGGGGTCCTACGAGCAGTACTTC. This codes for CASGLVTGRGSYEQYF.

This clonotype was recorded a few times. The chain uses TRBV28 and TRBJ2-1; no clear D. Trimming pared 8 bases from V and 3 bases from J, leaving 11 bases between. This CDR3 spans 13 amino acids. CDR1 is MDHEN, CDR2 SYDVKM, per germline. The CDR3 DNA reads as TGTGCCAGCCTGGACCATGGCTACAATGAGCAGTTCTTC. Protein product: CASLDHGYNEQFF. The full variable domain, its missing parts supplied by reference TRBV28 and TRBJ2-1, is DVKVTQSSRYLVKRTGEKVFLECVQDMDHENMFWYRQDPGLGLRLIYFSYDVKMKEKGDIPEGYSVSREKKERFSLILESASTNQTSMYLCASLDHGYNEQFFGPGTRLTVL.

In this sample, this clonotype turned up many times. This chain uses TRBV28 with TRBJ2-7, with 8 bases matching TRBD1. This CDR3 has 13 amino acids. V was clipped by 6 bases and J by 5 bases; unmatched bases: 6. The germline gives CDR1 MDHEN, CDR2 SYDVKM. CDR3 region: CASSLSDRDEQYF. CDR3 bases: TGTGCCAGCAGCCTATCGGACAGGGACGAGCAGTACTTC.

This sequence joins TRBV20-1 and TRBJ1-2, with unresolved D. Germline loops: CDR1 DFQATT, CDR2 SNEGSKA (reference sequence). V was shortened by 0 bases and J by 8 bases, with 13 bases between the two germline ends. CDR3 length equals 13 residues. The CDR3 DNA sequence: TGCAGTGCTAGAGATGGGGAGGGAAGCGGCTACACCTTC. Translating gives CSARDGEGSGYTF.

This clonotype was found once. Just one base apart from a much larger clone, this may be a read error. The rearrangement uses TRBV12-3 or TRBV12-4 and TRBJ1-2; D ambiguous. The CDR3 runs 15 residues. Trimming left V 5 bases short and J 1 base short, with 14 bases between. The CDR3 is CASSPGIGSNYGYTF. DNA of the CDR3: TGTGCCAGCAGTCCCGGGATAGGCAGTAACTATGGCTACACCTTC.

This clonotype was seen ten or more times. This sequence joins TRBV2 and TRBJ2-5, with 12 bases aligning to TRBD1. CDR1 and CDR2 from the germline V gene are SNHLY and FYNNEI. V shed 6 bases and J 6 bases; nucleotides not matched to a gene: 11. CDR3 length: 16 amino acids. In nucleotides, the CDR3 is TGTGCCAGCAGGCCCCGGGACAGGGGGCCGGGGAAGACCCAGTACTTC. Its protein is CASRPRDRGPGKTQYF.

The chain recombines TRBV20-1 with TRBJ2-7, with no clear D. Between the trimmed V and J ends, which lost 0 bases and 0 bases, there was a span of 12 bases. Germline V gives CDR1 DFQATT, CDR2 SNEGSKA (reference sequence). The CDR3 extends over 15 amino acids. The CDR3 DNA follows: TGCAGTGCTAGAGATCGGAGCGAAAGCTCCTACGAGCAGTACTTC. Protein product: CSARDRSESSYEQYF.

This clonotype was seen ten or more times. The chain employs TRBV19 and TRBJ1-6, with unresolved D. CDR3 length: 14 amino acids. Germline V gives CDR1 LNHDA, CDR2 SQIVND (reference sequence). Trimming pared 6 bases from V and 7 bases from J, leaving 13 bases between. CDR3 sequence reads: CASSVRDPNSPLHF. The DNA for the CDR3 is TGTGCCAGTAGCGTTCGGGATCCAAATTCACCCCTCCACTTT.

On this clonotype itself: This may come from a read error, since a much larger clone is one base off. V gene TRBV7-2 combines with J gene TRBJ1-5, with 7 bases fitting TRBD1. This CDR3 has 15 residues. Trimming at V came to 5 bases and at J to 5 bases, leaving 9 bases not matched to a gene. Germline V gene data show CDR1 as SGHTA and CDR2 as FQGNSA. The CDR3 loop reads CASSTGAGGYQPQHF. The DNA for the CDR3 is TGTGCCAGCAGCACCGGGGCAGGGGGTTATCAGCCCCAGCATTTT. Filled out from reference TRBV7-2 and TRBJ1-5, the complete variable domain reads GAGVSQSPSNKVTEKGKDVELRCDPISGHTALYWYRQSLGQGLEFLIYFQGNSAPDKSGLPSDRFSAERTGGSVSTLTIQRTQQEDSAVYLCASSTGAGGYQPQHFGDGTRLSIL.

The chain uses TRBV19 and TRBJ1-1; D is perhaps TRBD1 (6 bases). CDR3 length: 14 amino acids. V was pared by 2 bases and J by 3 bases, with 10 bases between. Per germline, CDR1 LNHDA and CDR2 SQIVND (reference sequence). CDR3: CASSILGADTEAFF. The CDR3 nucleotides read TGTGCCAGTAGTATACTGGGGGCGGACACTGAAGCTTTCTTT.

The chain links TRBV13 to TRBJ2-2; no firm D call. CDR3 size: 15 residues. V lost 3 bases and J lost 1, with 9 bases in between. The germline gives CDR1 PRHDT, CDR2 FYEKMQ (reference sequence). In nucleotides, the CDR3 is TGTGCCAGCAGCTTTGCAACGGTGAACACCGGGGAGCTGTTTTTT. This codes for CASSFATVNTGELFF.

This chain connects TRBV24-1 to TRBJ2-2; D call uncertain. The CDR3 covers 15 residues. In germline, CDR1 is KGHDR, CDR2 SFDVKD. The V gene lost 1 base and the J gene lost 2 bases, with 7 bases spanning the gap. The CDR3 DNA reads as TGTGCCACCAGTGATTTTAAGGAAAACACCGGGGAGCTGTTTTTT. As protein: CATSDFKENTGELFF.

The J gene is TRBJ1-1, the V gene TRBV6-1; TRBD1 might be the D (5 bases). The V gene lost 3 bases and the J gene lost 4 bases, with 12 bases spanning the gap. The CDR3 runs 14 residues. The germline CDR1 and CDR2 sequences are MNHNS and SASEGT. The CDR3 DNA reads TGTGCCAGCAGTGACCCGATTGACAGCACTGAAGCTTTCTTT. Protein product: CASSDPIDSTEAFF.

This clonotype was counted only a few times. The chain recombines TRBV7-9 with TRBJ1-2, with 10 positions matching TRBD1. The V gene end was trimmed by 2 bases and the J gene end by 6 bases; junction bases not matched to a gene: 6. This CDR3 comprises 15 residues. The germline V gene encodes CDR1 SEHNR and CDR2 FQNEAQ (reference sequence). The CDR3 reads CASSLTGQGIDGYTF. In DNA, the CDR3 is TGTGCCAGCAGCTTAACGGGACAGGGGATAGATGGCTACACCTTC.

This clonotype has at least ten counts. The chain carries TRBV6-1 and TRBJ1-4, with 10 bases lining up with TRBD1. From germline, CDR1 is MNHNS and CDR2 SASEGT. Trimming took 6 bases from V and 8 from J; bases not matched to a gene: 18. CDR3 length: 18 residues. CDR3 DNA: TGTGCCAGCAGGACAAGAATCCTGGACAGGGGGTTTCGCGAAAAACTGTTTTTT. It encodes CASRTRILDRGFREKLFF.